This T cell receptor (beta chain) was identified during a study of T cell clonotyping in hematopoietic cell transplantation. Study-wide background: Recipient samples before transplant were obtained post-cytoreduction. Study-level results: Higher Inverse Simpson Index values in graft donor and pretransplant recipient predicted broader posttransplant TCR diversity. At the given depth, recipient repertoires were over 95% de novo clonotypes. Pathologically expanded recipient clonotypes increased progressively from day 30 to day 180 as diversity fell.

Germline CDR1 LNHDA, CDR2 SQIVND (reference sequence). This CDR3 is 17 amino acids long. V shed 3 bases, J shed 2 bases, and the junction held 6 bases outside the gene matches. With respect to this clone: Its antigen remains unidentified.

Sample time point: recipient sample about 28 days before transplant, after cytoreduction. The method was immunoSEQ multiplex PCR; TCRdb's version includes in-frame clones alone and lacks a portion of them. The sample shows around 80,000 clones, about 95% of them seen only once. The chain links TRBV19 to TRBJ1-3; 11 bases are a match to TRBD1. The source was peripheral blood mononuclear cells, collected before stem cell transplant. The TCR originated in a woman between 45 and 60 years old with acute myeloid leukemia. Some clones in this sample may be carry-over from other donors' samples. In DNA, the CDR3 is TGTGCCAGTAGTATTTTACCGGGACAGGGGGCTGGAAACACCATATATTTT. Residues: CASSILPGQGAGNTIYF. Drawing the rest from reference TRBV19 and TRBJ1-3, the complete variable domain is DGGITQSPKYLFRKEGQNVTLSCEQNLNHDAMYWYRQDPGQGLRLIYYSQIVNDFQKGDIAEGYSVSREKKESFPLTVTSAQKNPTAFYLCASSILPGQGAGNTIYFGEGSWLTVV.